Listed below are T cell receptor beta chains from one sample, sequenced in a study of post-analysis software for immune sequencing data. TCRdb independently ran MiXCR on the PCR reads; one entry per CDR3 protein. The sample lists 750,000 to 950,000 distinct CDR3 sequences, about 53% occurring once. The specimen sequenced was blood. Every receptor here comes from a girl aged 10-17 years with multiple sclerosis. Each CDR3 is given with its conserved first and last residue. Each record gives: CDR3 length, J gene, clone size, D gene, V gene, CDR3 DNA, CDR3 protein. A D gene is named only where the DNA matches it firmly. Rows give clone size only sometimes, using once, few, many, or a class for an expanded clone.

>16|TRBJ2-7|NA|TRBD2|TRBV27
TGTGCCAGCAGTTTATATCGGACTAGCGGGACCTACGAGCAGTACTTC
CASSLYRTSGTYEQYF
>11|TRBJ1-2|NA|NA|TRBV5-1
TGCGCCAGCAGAACGGGCCCCGGCTACACCTTC
CASRTGPGYTF
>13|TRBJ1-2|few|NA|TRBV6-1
TGTGCCAGCAGTGAGGTAGCGGGATCCGGCTACACCTTC
CASSEVAGSGYTF
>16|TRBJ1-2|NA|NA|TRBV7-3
TGTGCCAGCAGCTTAATTGGGCGAGAAGAGAGGAATGGCTACACCTTC
CASSLIGREERNGYTF
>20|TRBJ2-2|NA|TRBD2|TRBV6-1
TGTGCCAGCAGACAATGGGGGACTAGCGGACGGAGGGCAGACACCGGGGAGCTGTTTTTT
CASRQWGTSGRRADTGELFF
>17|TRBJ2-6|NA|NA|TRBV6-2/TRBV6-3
TGTGCCAGCAGTCCGGAACTCGGGGGTTCTGGGGCCAACGTCCTGACTTTC
CASSPELGGSGANVLTF
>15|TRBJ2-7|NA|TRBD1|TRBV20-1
TGCAGTGCTAGCCCCGACAGGGGGCTGTCCTACGAGCAGTACTTC
CSASPDRGLSYEQYF
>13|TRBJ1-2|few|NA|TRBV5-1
TGCGCCAGCACGTGGGGCAGGGGCTATGGCTACACCTTC
CASTWGRGYGYTF
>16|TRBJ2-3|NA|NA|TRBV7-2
TGTGCCAGCAGCGTCCCACAGGATTTTCGCACAGATACGCAGTATTTT
CASSVPQDFRTDTQYF
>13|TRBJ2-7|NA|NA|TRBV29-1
TGCAGCGTTGTATCCAGGGTCTCCTACGAGCAGTACTTC
CSVVSRVSYEQYF
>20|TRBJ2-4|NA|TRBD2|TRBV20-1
TGCAGTGGATCCCAGGCCTTGGGACTAGCGGGAGGAGTAGCCAAAAACATTCAGTACTTC
CSGSQALGLAGGVAKNIQYF
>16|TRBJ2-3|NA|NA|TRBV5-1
TGCGCCAGCAGCTTGGGACAGACGACCGTCACAGATACGCAGTATTTT
CASSLGQTTVTDTQYF
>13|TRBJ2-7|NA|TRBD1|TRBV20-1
TGCAGTGCCAAGGGGACAGGGCGTTACGAGCAGTACTTC
CSAKGTGRYEQYF
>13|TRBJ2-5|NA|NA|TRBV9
TGTGCCAGCAGCGGACACGACTTAGAGACCCAGTACTTC
CASSGHDLETQYF
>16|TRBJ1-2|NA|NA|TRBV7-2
TGTGCCAGCAGCTTATACCGACAGGTTATGGGGTATGGCTACACCTTC
CASSLYRQVMGYGYTF
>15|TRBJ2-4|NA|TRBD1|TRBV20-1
TGCAGTGCCCGACAGGGGGATCGGGCCAAAAACATTCAGTACTTC
CSARQGDRAKNIQYF
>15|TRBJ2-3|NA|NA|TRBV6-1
TGTGCCAGCACCCGACAGGCCTGGCAGACAGATACGCAGTATTTT
CASTRQAWQTDTQYF
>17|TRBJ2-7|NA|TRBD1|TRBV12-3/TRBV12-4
TGTGCCAGCAGTCAATCCCTTGGACAGGGGTTATACAATGAGCAGTACTTC
CASSQSLGQGLYNEQYF
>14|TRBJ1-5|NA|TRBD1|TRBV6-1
TGTGCCAGCAAGGCAGGGGGAGATAGTCAGCCCCAGCATTTT
CASKAGGDSQPQHF
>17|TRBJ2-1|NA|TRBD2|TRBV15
TGTGCCACCAGCAGAGATCCCCTAGCGGAACCCACGCATGAGCAGTTCTTC
CATSRDPLAEPTHEQFF
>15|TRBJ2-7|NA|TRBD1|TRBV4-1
TGCGCCAGCAGCCATGGAAGGACAGGCTCCTACGAGCAGTACTTC
CASSHGRTGSYEQYF
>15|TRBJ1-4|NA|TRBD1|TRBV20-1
TGCAGTGCCAACACCGCCGACAGGGTGGGCGAAAAACTGTTTTTT
CSANTADRVGEKLFF
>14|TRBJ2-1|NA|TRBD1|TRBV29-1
TGCAGCGTTGCGGGACAGGGGCACTACAATGAGCAGTTCTTC
CSVAGQGHYNEQFF
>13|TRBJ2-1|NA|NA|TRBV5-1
TGCGCCAGCAGGCTACTAGGGGAGGATGAGCAGTTCTTC
CASRLLGEDEQFF
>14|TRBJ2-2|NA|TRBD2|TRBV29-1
TGCAGCGTAATTGGGACTAGCGGAACCGGGGAGCTGTTTTTT
CSVIGTSGTGELFF
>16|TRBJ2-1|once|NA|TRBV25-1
TGTGCCACCCAGGGACTGTGGGCGGGATCCTACAATGAGCAGTTCTTC
CATQGLWAGSYNEQFF
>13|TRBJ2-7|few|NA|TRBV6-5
TGTGCCAGCAGCGCCGGGAGCTGGGACGAGCAGTACTTC
CASSAGSWDEQYF
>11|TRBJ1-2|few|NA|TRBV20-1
TGCAGTGCCCAGAGGGCGGATGGCTACACCTTC
CSAQRADGYTF
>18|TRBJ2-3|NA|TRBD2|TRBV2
TGTGCCAGCAGTGAATACGTGACTAGCGGGGGATTGGCAGATACGCAGTATTTT
CASSEYVTSGGLADTQYF
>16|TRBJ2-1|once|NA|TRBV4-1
TGCGCCAGCAGCCAGGGCGGAGCCCTCTCCTACAATGAGCAGTTCTTC
CASSQGGALSYNEQFF
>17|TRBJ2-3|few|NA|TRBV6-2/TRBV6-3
TGTGCCAGCAGTTACGTCAGGACTATTGGGGACACAGATACGCAGTATTTT
CASSYVRTIGDTDTQYF
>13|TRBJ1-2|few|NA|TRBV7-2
TGTGCCAGCCGGTCTAGACAGAACTATGGCTACACCTTC
CASRSRQNYGYTF
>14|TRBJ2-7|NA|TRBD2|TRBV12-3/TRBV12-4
TGTGCCAGCAGCCGAGGGACTAGCGGGGGAGAGCAGTACTTC
CASSRGTSGGEQYF
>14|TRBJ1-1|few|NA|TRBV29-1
TGCAGCGTGAAGACCAGGGCCTCGAACACTGAAGCTTTCTTT
CSVKTRASNTEAFF
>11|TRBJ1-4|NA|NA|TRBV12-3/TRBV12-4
TGTGCCAGCAGTGCAGGGGAAAAACTGTTTTTT
CASSAGEKLFF
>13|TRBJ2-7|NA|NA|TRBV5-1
TGCGCCAGCAGCTTCTTGGGGGAATACGAGCAGTACTTC
CASSFLGEYEQYF
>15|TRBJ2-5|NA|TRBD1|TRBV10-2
TGCGCCAGCAAGATAGGGGACAGGAGTAAAGAGACCCAGTACTTC
CASKIGDRSKETQYF
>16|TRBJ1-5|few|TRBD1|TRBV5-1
TGCGCCAGCAGCTCGGAACGGGACAGAGGGAATCAGCCCCAGCATTTT
CASSSERDRGNQPQHF
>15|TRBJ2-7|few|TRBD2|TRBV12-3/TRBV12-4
TGTGCCAGCAGTCTGACTAGCGGGATGTACTACGAGCAGTACTTC
CASSLTSGMYYEQYF
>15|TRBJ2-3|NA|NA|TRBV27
TGTGCCACCCAGACGAGGGTCCCGATCACAGATACGCAGTATTTT
CATQTRVPITDTQYF
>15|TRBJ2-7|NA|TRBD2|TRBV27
TGTGCCAGCAGTTTATGGGAGGGTCTGGTCAACGAGCAGTACTTC
CASSLWEGLVNEQYF
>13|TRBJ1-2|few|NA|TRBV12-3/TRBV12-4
TGTGCCAGCAGTTTAGGGCCCTCAGGGGGCTACACCTTC
CASSLGPSGGYTF
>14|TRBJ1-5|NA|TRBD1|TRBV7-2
TGTGCCAGCAGCTCACGGACAGGGGTTCAGCCCCAGCATTTT
CASSSRTGVQPQHF
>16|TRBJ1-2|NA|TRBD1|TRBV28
TGTGCCAGCAGTTTGCCGGGGCGGACAGGGTCATATGGCTACACCTTC
CASSLPGRTGSYGYTF
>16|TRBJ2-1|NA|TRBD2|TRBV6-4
TGTGCCAGCAGTGAAGTAGCGGGGAGCTCCTACAATGAGCAGTTCTTC
CASSEVAGSSYNEQFF
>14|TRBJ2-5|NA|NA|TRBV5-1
TGCGCCAGCAGCTTGGGCCCAGGGGAAGAGACCCAGTACTTC
CASSLGPGEETQYF
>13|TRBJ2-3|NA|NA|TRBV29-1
TGCAGCGCCGGCCAGGACAGCACAGATACGCAGTATTTT
CSAGQDSTDTQYF
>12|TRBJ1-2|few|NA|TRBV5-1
TGTGCCAGCAGCTTAGAGGGACATGGCTACACCTTC
CASSLEGHGYTF
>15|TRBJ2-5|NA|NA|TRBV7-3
TGTGCCAGCAGCTTAAGGTCGGATTCGTCGGAGACCCAGTACTTC
CASSLRSDSSETQYF
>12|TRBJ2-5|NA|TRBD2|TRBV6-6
TGTGCCGGGGGACTAGCGGGAGAGACCCAGTACTTC
CAGGLAGETQYF
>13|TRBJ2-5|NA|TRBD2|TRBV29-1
TGCAGCGTCCCTCAGGTCGGGAGGGAGACCCAGTACTTC
CSVPQVGRETQYF
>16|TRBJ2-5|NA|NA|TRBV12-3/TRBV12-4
TGTGCCAGCAGTCCACTGGTAACGAGGGGACAAGAGACCCAGTACTTC
CASSPLVTRGQETQYF
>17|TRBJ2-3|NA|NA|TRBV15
TGTGCCACCAGCACCGACTTCGGGGGAGTGAGCACAGATACGCAGTATTTT
CATSTDFGGVSTDTQYF
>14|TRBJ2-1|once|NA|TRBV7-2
TGTGCCAGCAGCTTAGCGCAAGGGGTGGCTGAGCAGTTCTTC
CASSLAQGVAEQFF